This TCR beta chain was identified during a study of T-cell memory formation after mild COVID-19 (TCRdb year 2021). Concerning the study at large: TCR sequence clusters from the two donors were largely donor specific. In two donors, T-cell clones that expanded and contracted after mild COVID-19 were followed by sequencing TCRalpha and TCRbeta repertoires longitudinally. The cohort was made up of two young adult volunteers, one female and one male, who were previously healthy. Summary of the overall study and its limitations: The second-wave clones that peaked on day 37 were not confirmed to be SARS-CoV-2 specific. The detection of some responding clones in pre-infection memory suggests that pre-existing cross-reactive memory T cells joined the SARS-CoV-2 response. Contracting CD4+ clones appeared mostly in the CM and EM memory subsets, whereas CD8+ clones were enriched in EMRA. Clones that contracted from day 15 to 85 showed balanced CD4/CD8 phenotypes, whereas a second wave of clones that expanded from day 15 to 37 leaned towards CD4+. Only a couple of mild cases were covered by the study, and larger cohorts that include severe cases with pre-infection samples were considered necessary.

Sequencing used an Illumina NovaSeq 6000. TCRalpha and TCRbeta cDNA libraries were built by 5'RACE with constant-segment primers, adding sample barcodes and unique molecular identifiers. Trizol reagent was used to extract RNA from every sample. The libraries were amplified in two PCR steps, and the second step added a second sample barcode and Illumina TruSeq adapters. Sequencing of libraries was performed on an Illumina NovaSeq with 2 x 150 bp paired-end reads. The authors' analysis ran thus. Reads were demultiplexed and collapsed into UMI-guided consensus sequences with migec v1.2.7. Using mixcr v2.1.11, UMI consensuses were aligned to TRA and TRB V and J templates and then assembled into clonotypes. Expanded or contracted clonotypes were those called significant by both edgeR and NoisET, with noise models trained on biological replicates. For edgeR calls, the thresholds were a false discovery rate-adjusted p below 0.01 and a log2 fold-change of 1. PCA with hierarchical clustering of max-normalized trajectories of the 1000 most abundant clonotypes was used as exploratory dynamics analysis. Each responding clone was given a CD4 or CD8 phenotype based on the CD4+ and CD8+ repertoires, which had been sequenced separately. The raw public reads went through TCRdb reprocessing: fastp at Q25, MiXCR clone calling, in-frame beta chains kept. Rows merge per CDR3 protein into single entries with the most common DNA and genes. The V and J calls here are based on TCRdb, not the publication. This sample comprises about 290,000 distinct CDR3 sequences, approximately 15% of them detected only once. The biggest ten clones account for over 20% of the sample.

This clonotype was observed a few times. Its recognized antigen is unknown. Base qualities are missing; no much larger clone stands one base away. CDR1 and CDR2, per the germline V gene, are SGHRS and YFSETQ. Taken from cysteine to phenylalanine, the CDR3 has 14 residues. Only the CDR3 portion is preserved as DNA: 42 bases, with reading frame beginning at the first base. V trim: 3 bases; J trim: 3 bases; unmatched bases: 5. Ficoll-Paque density gradient centrifugation was the method used to isolate PBMCs. The chain is made from TRBV5-1 and TRBJ2-5; TRBD2 lines up with 7 middle nucleotides. The sequenced sample consisted of PBMCs or a T cell subset sorted from them (not recorded which). The origin of this receptor is a young man who had mild COVID-19 (a few samples of this study predate the infection). The sample titles of this study are shuffled in the database, so cell type and time point are left out; the donor was told from shared clones. The nucleotide sequence reads TGCGCCAGCAGCTCCGGTGGGGGGGAAGAGACCCAGTACTTC. Its amino acids are CASSSGGGEETQYF.